This T cell receptor (beta chain) was recovered during a study of OX40 agonist ivuxolimab in advanced cancers. Measured with immunoSEQ multiplex PCR; TCRdb has only the in-frame clones, and not every one. The sample contains about 45,000 clones, around 84% of which appear only once. The V gene lost 1 base and the J gene lost 5 bases, with 8 bases spanning the gap. In germline, CDR1 is LGHNA, CDR2 YSLEER. The CDR3 sequence is 14 residues long. The sample in question was CD4+ or CD8+ T cells sorted from blood, obtained in a trial of the OX40 agonist ivuxolimab. The rearrangement links TRBV4-3 to TRBJ2-2; D is tentatively TRBD1 or TRBD2 (5 bases each). The receptor comes from an adult with an advanced solid tumor such as melanoma, head and neck, liver or kidney cancer. The CDR3 region is CASSQGDATGELFF. The CDR3 coding sequence is TGCGCCAGCAGCCAAGGGGACGCTACCGGGGAGCTGTTTTTT.